Shown below are 9 T cell receptor beta chains from a single sample sequenced in a study of blood T cell repertoires in COVID-19. Sequencing was performed with immunoSEQ multiplex PCR; in TCRdb, only in-frame clones are kept and a portion is missing. Seen here are some 70,000 clones, over 75% observed once, and the top ten hold about 6.6%. Sequencing used peripheral blood. These receptors were taken from a man aged 50-60 years with active COVID-19.

The chain recombines TRBV11-2 with TRBJ2-7; 9 bases agree with TRBD1. The CDR3 is 14 amino acids. Germline values: CDR1 SGHAT, CDR2 FQNNGV. The V and J ends lost 5 bases and 1 base, in that order; junction bases with no gene match: 3. The CDR3 reads CASSPGTGSYEQYF. The CDR3 DNA is TGTGCCAGCAGCCCAGGGACAGGGTCCTACGAGCAGTACTTC.

This clone has only one observation. This chain joins TRBV6-4 and TRBJ2-1, with 7 bases that match TRBD2. Trimming at V came to 4 bases and at J to 4 bases, leaving 7 bases not matched to a gene. The CDR3 covers 15 residues. In germline, CDR1 is MRHNA, CDR2 SNTAGT. The CDR3 sequence: CASSVEGGAYNEQFF. CDR3 in DNA: TGTGCCAGCAGTGTTGAGGGAGGGGCTTACAATGAGCAGTTCTTC.

V gene TRBV10-3 combines with J gene TRBJ2-1, with D possibly matching TRBD2 (7 bases). Germline V gene data show CDR1 as ENHRY and CDR2 as SYGVKD. This CDR3 spans 13 amino acids. V was pared by 6 bases and J by 10 bases, with 16 bases between. The CDR3 protein is CAIRGGLAAEQFF. In DNA form, the CDR3 reads TGTGCCATCAGGGGGGGGCTAGCTGCGGAGCAGTTCTTC.

The chain has TRBV6-2 or TRBV6-3 and TRBJ2-5, with D perhaps given as TRBD1 or TRBD2 (7 bases each). Trimming cost V 6 bases and J 5 bases, with 10 bases left between them. The CDR3 has 12 residues. CDR1 and CDR2 from the germline V gene are MNHEY and SVGEGT. The CDR3 coding sequence is TGTGCCAGCAGCCAGGGGGGGGAGACCCAGTACTTC. It translates to CASSQGGETQYF.

V gene TRBV4-2 combines with J gene TRBJ2-3, with D possibly being TRBD1 (6 bases). CDR1 is LGHNA and CDR2 is YNFKEQ in the germline V gene. CDR3 length equals 16 residues. V was cut by 0 bases and J by 4 bases, with 14 bases left in between. The CDR3 region has the DNA TGTGCCAGCAGCCAAGAAGCCAGGGGTGGTGCAGATACGCAGTATTTT. Its protein product is CASSQEARGGADTQYF.

In this sample, this clone turned up once. V is TRBV6-5 and J is TRBJ2-7; 8 bases are a match to TRBD2. The CDR3 extends over 15 amino acids. J gave up 2 bases and V 7 bases, and 10 bases lay outside the gene matches. CDR1 is MNHEY, CDR2 SVGAGI, per germline. CDR3 sequence: CASTRGRGGTYEQYF. The CDR3 nucleotides read TGTGCCAGCACCAGAGGACGGGGGGGCACCTACGAGCAGTACTTC.

This rearrangement joins TRBV24-1 to TRBJ2-2, with D unclear. The CDR3 sequence is 14 residues long. The ends were cut back, 2 bases at V and 6 bases at J, with 9 bases in the middle. Germline lookup yields CDR1 KGHDR and CDR2 SFDVKD. CDR3 in amino acids: CATSDSSWPGELFF. The CDR3 nucleotides read TGTGCCACCAGTGATTCCTCCTGGCCCGGGGAGCTGTTTTTT.

DNA for the CDR3: TGTGCCAGCAGTCCTGGGGGGGCCTCCTCCTACGAGCAGTACTTC. It yields the protein CASSPGGASSYEQYF. The V gene is TRBV28, the J gene TRBJ2-7; TRBD2 might be the D (7 bases). The CDR3 is 15 residues long. Germline CDR1 MDHEN, CDR2 SYDVKM. Trimming removed 5 bases from V and 0 bases from J, with 14 bases in between.

This chain connects TRBV19 to TRBJ1-5, with TRBD1 matching over 8 bases. This CDR3 spans 13 amino acids. The V segment lost 6 bases and the J segment 4 bases; nucleotides outside the gene matches: 2. Germline CDR1 LNHDA, CDR2 SQIVND (reference sequence). CDR3 coding DNA: TGTGCCAGTAGGGGACAGGTTAATCAGCCCCAGCATTTT. Translation: CASRGQVNQPQHF. Full variable domain (missing parts from reference TRBV19 and TRBJ1-5): DGGITQSPKYLFRKEGQNVTLSCEQNLNHDAMYWYRQDPGQGLRLIYYSQIVNDFQKGDIAEGYSVSREKKESFPLTVTSAQKNPTAFYLCASRGQVNQPQHFGDGTRLSIL.